These 18 T cell receptor beta chains were sequenced from one sample in a study of cytomegalovirus exposure and HLA in healthy donors. The PCR had 60 Vbeta and 13 Jbeta primers. TCRdb keeps only in-frame clones here, not all; method: immunoSEQ multiplex PCR. The table shows roughly 140,000 clones, with approximately 68% occurring only once. The sequencing sample was made of PBMCs. Receptors were obtained from a man in his sixties in good health and CMV-seronegative.

This sequence joins TRBV5-1 and TRBJ2-1, with 10 bases that match TRBD2. Germline V gives CDR1 SGHRS, CDR2 YFSETQ. Trimming removed 0 bases from V and 4 bases from J; junction bases left unmatched: 4. This CDR3 comprises 16 residues. CDR3 protein: CASSLAGLAAYNEQFF. CDR3 nucleotides: TGCGCCAGCAGCTTGGCAGGACTAGCGGCTTACAATGAGCAGTTCTTC.

The chain uses TRBV5-6 and TRBJ1-2; 11 bases align to TRBD1. The ends lost 3 bases at V and 9 bases at J; junction bases unmatched: 7. In germline, CDR1 is SGHDT, CDR2 YYEEEE. This CDR3 spans 14 amino acids. CDR3 coding DNA: TGTGCCAGCAGCTCCGGACAGGGGGCGCTGAGCTACACCTTC. It translates to CASSSGQGALSYTF.

The chain combines TRBV2 with TRBJ2-4, with 7 nucleotides matching TRBD2. V trimming: 3 bases; J trimming: 0 bases; junction bases outside the gene matches: 5. The CDR3 has 16 amino acids. Germline assignment: CDR1 SNHLY and CDR2 FYNNEI. The CDR3 reads CASSDEIAGAKNIQYF. The CDR3 bases are TGTGCCAGCAGTGATGAAATAGCGGGAGCCAAAAACATTCAGTACTTC.

V is TRBV6-5 and J is TRBJ1-5, with TRBD1 as a possible D gene (5 bases). Per germline, CDR1 MNHEY and CDR2 SVGAGI. The CDR3 covers 14 residues. V shed 7 bases and J shed 5 bases, with 15 bases lying between them. For the CDR3, the DNA is TGTGCCAGCAAGAAACAGGAGGGCTATCAGCCCCAGCATTTT. It codes for CASKKQEGYQPQHF.

This clone came up once. The chain recombines TRBV5-4 with TRBJ1-3; 7 nucleotides match TRBD1. This CDR3 comprises 15 residues. Per germline, CDR1 SGHNT and CDR2 YYREEE (reference sequence). J was trimmed by 0 bases and V by 2 bases; bases with no gene match: 2. The CDR3 here is CASSFDRASGNTIYF. CDR3 in DNA: TGTGCCAGCAGCTTCGACAGGGCCTCTGGAAACACCATATATTTT.

The V gene is TRBV6-5, the J gene TRBJ1-1; perhaps TRBD1 as D (6 bases). The CDR3 has 15 amino acids. The V gene's germline CDR1 is MNHEY and CDR2 SVGAGI. Trimming shortened V by 1 base and J by 4 bases, and 13 bases separated the two germline ends. The CDR3 protein is CASSYLRGGGTEAFF. The DNA for the CDR3 is TGTGCCAGCAGTTACTTACGGGGGGGCGGCACTGAAGCTTTCTTT.

The chain couples TRBV7-2 to TRBJ2-5; D gene ambiguous. The CDR3 covers 14 residues. V gave up 2 bases and J gave up 2 bases, with 9 bases separating them. The V gene's germline CDR1 is SGHTA and CDR2 FQGNSA. Written as DNA, the CDR3 is TGTGCCAGCAGCTTATGGGCAGGTCAAGAGACCCAGTACTTC. Protein: CASSLWAGQETQYF.

This clone has more than one count but fewer than ten. This chain links TRBV7-6 with TRBJ2-7, with TRBD2 identical over 8 bases. CDR1 SGHVS and CDR2 FNYEAQ come from the germline V gene. The CDR3 has 16 amino acids. Trimming cost V 2 bases and J 3 bases; bases outside gene matches: 9. CDR3 nucleotide sequence: TGTGCCAGCAGCTTACTCCCAGCGGGAGTAGGCTACGAGCAGTACTTC. Its translation: CASSLLPAGVGYEQYF.

The V and J genes are TRBV28 and TRBJ1-2, with D uncertain. The CDR3 length is 14 residues. Germline V CDR1 and CDR2: MDHEN, SYDVKM. V lost 3 bases and J lost 1, with 9 bases in between. CDR3 bases: TGTGCCAGCAGTTTGGCCACCTTTAACTATGGCTACACCTTC. This codes for CASSLATFNYGYTF.

This clone has a handful of counts. This chain connects TRBV7-8 to TRBJ2-7; possibly TRBD2 for D (5 bases). Germline lookup yields CDR1 SGHVS and CDR2 FQNEAQ. The CDR3 totals 14 residues. V lost 3 bases to trimming and J lost 1 base, with 10 bases between them. CDR3 protein: CASSLRAWSYEQYF. CDR3 sequence (DNA): TGTGCCAGCAGCTTGCGGGCCTGGTCCTACGAGCAGTACTTC.

V gene TRBV27 combines with J gene TRBJ2-3; D remains unclear. This CDR3 contains 14 residues. Germline V gene sequence: CDR1 MNHEY, CDR2 SMNVEV (reference sequence). The V gene lost 4 bases and the J gene lost 0 bases, with 8 bases spanning the gap. The CDR3 region is CASSSMPSTDTQYF. Here the CDR3 DNA reads TGTGCCAGCAGTTCTATGCCAAGCACAGATACGCAGTATTTT.

This clone was seen a single time. This chain joins TRBV28 and TRBJ2-3; a weak D match, TRBD2 (6 bases). Germline CDR1 MDHEN, CDR2 SYDVKM. The CDR3 totals 16 residues. With 3 bases removed from V and 2 bases from J, the gap between germline ends came to 15 bases. CDR3 sequence reads: CASSLGSGLITDTQYF. The CDR3 DNA is TGTGCCAGCAGTTTGGGCAGCGGGCTAATCACAGATACGCAGTATTTT.

The J gene is TRBJ1-1, the V gene TRBV6-1, with D maybe TRBD1 (5 bases). The germline V gene has CDR1 MNHNS and CDR2 SASEGT. The V and J ends lost 7 bases and 11 bases respectively, with 20 bases between them. The CDR3 runs to 13 residues. CDR3 sequence (DNA): TGTGCCAGCACCAAAAACTCGGGGGAAAAGGCTTTCTTT. It is translated as CASTKNSGEKAFF.

V is TRBV18 and J is TRBJ2-1, with a weak D call TRBD1 (6 bases). The V gene lost 3 bases and the J gene lost 0 bases, with 12 bases spanning the gap. Germline CDR1 is KGHSH and CDR2 is LQKENI. This CDR3 has 16 amino acids. CDR3 region: CASSPNRASSYNEQFF. In nucleotides, the CDR3 is TGTGCCAGCTCACCGAACAGGGCGAGCTCCTACAATGAGCAGTTCTTC.

Of note for this clone: Other nucleotide sequences in the sample specify the same CDR3. CDR3 region: CASSPGQGTSPLHF. CDR3 nucleotide sequence: TGTGCCAGCAGTCCCGGACAGGGGACCTCACCCCTCCACTTT. The J gene is TRBJ1-6, the V gene TRBV6-4; TRBD1 matches 9 bases. V lost 5 bases to trimming and J lost 10 bases; unmatched junction nucleotides: 6. The CDR3 covers 14 residues. Germline CDR1 MRHNA, CDR2 SNTAGT.

The gene calls are TRBV19 and TRBJ2-5; D is possibly TRBD1 (5 bases). Trimming shortened V by 0 bases and J by 4 bases, and 12 bases separated the two germline ends. Germline assignment: CDR1 LNHDA and CDR2 SQIVND (reference sequence). CDR3 size: 15 residues. The CDR3 DNA follows: TGTGCCAGTAGTATAGATCTGGGGCGAGGAGAGACCCAGTACTTC. This encodes CASSIDLGRGETQYF.

V is TRBV6-1 and J is TRBJ1-1; D gene unclear. Germline assignment: CDR1 MNHNS and CDR2 SASEGT. Trimming shortened V by 2 bases and J by 1 base, and 8 bases separated the two germline ends. CDR3 length: 14 residues. The CDR3 loop is CASSERSGNTEAFF. The CDR3 nucleotides are TGTGCCAGCAGTGAAAGGTCAGGGAACACTGAAGCTTTCTTT.

CDR3 in DNA: TGTGCCAGCAGCTTTGGGCTAGCGGGAGATGCAGATACGCAGTATTTT. This sequence encodes CASSFGLAGDADTQYF. The chain recombines TRBV5-4 with TRBJ2-3, with 10 positions matching TRBD2. The CDR3 is made up of 16 amino acids. After removal of 2 bases from V and 4 bases from J, the junction contained 7 bases not matched to a gene. Germline loops: CDR1 SGHNT, CDR2 YYREEE (reference sequence).